The 12 T cell receptor beta chains below come from one sample, sequenced in a study of T cells in Graves' hyperthyroidism and ophthalmopathy. The source material, RNA transcripts, was used to amplify TCR beta CDR3 regions. TCR CDR3 underwent first-round RT-PCR with the HTBI primer set. Each CDR3 protein gets one entry after TCRdb re-called the multiplex PCR reads with MiXCR. The sample lists some 620,000 distinct CDR3 sequences; around 15% were seen once. Sequences were obtained from blood. These receptors all come from a woman in her thirties with Graves' hyperthyroidism.

The chain combines TRBV9 with TRBJ2-1; no firm D call. Germline lookup yields CDR1 SGDLS and CDR2 YYNGEE. V was trimmed by 4 bases and J by 0 bases, leaving 11 bases between them. The CDR3 covers 15 residues. DNA of the CDR3: TGTGCCAGCAGCCCAGGCGCGAGCTCCTACAATGAGCAGTTCTTC. This codes for CASSPGASSYNEQFF.

This clonotype was seen a handful of times. This chain uses TRBV11-3 with TRBJ2-2; D is uncertain. Germline CDR1 and CDR2: SGHNT and YENEEA. The V end lost 6 bases, the J end lost 4 bases, and 15 bases lay between the germline ends. The CDR3 totals 15 residues. The CDR3 DNA sequence: TGTGCCAGCAGTCAACGGACGGCAGTCACCGGGGAGCTGTTTTTT. It translates to CASSQRTAVTGELFF.

In its sample, this clonotype was seen a few times. The CDR3 coding sequence is TGCGCCAGCAGCTCTACTACAGCTAGCGGCACAGATACGCAGTATTTT. It yields the protein CASSSTTASGTDTQYF. This chain uses TRBV5-1 with TRBJ2-3, with D tentatively TRBD2 (6 bases). Between the trimmed V and J ends, which lost 3 bases and 1 base, there was a span of 15 bases. Germline assignment: CDR1 SGHRS and CDR2 YFSETQ. CDR3 length equals 16 residues. The full variable domain, in which reference TRBV5-1 and TRBJ2-3 provide the parts outside the CDR3, is KAGVTQTPRYLIKTRGQQVTLSCSPISGHRSVSWYQQTPGQGLQFLFEYFSETQRNKGNFPGRFSGRQFSNSRSEMNVSTLELGDSALYLCASSSTTASGTDTQYFGPGTRLTVL.

This clonotype was found many times. This chain connects TRBV11-2 to TRBJ1-2; D is possibly TRBD1 (5 bases). Per germline, CDR1 SGHAT and CDR2 FQNNGV. This CDR3 is built from 15 residues. Trimming cost V 3 bases and J 7 bases, with 18 bases left between them. CDR3 loop: CASSFHLRVASGYTF. The CDR3 DNA reads as TGTGCCAGCAGCTTCCACCTCAGGGTGGCATCTGGCTACACCTTC.

The sample holds one count of this clonotype. The chain carries TRBV5-6 and TRBJ2-1; the match to TRBD1 covers 8 bases. Germline lookup yields CDR1 SGHDT and CDR2 YYEEEE. The CDR3 is 15 residues long. V shed 0 bases, J shed 5 bases, and the junction held 4 bases outside the gene matches. CDR3: CASSLGTGRHNEQFF. The CDR3, as DNA: TGTGCCAGCAGCTTGGGGACAGGGCGGCACAATGAGCAGTTCTTC.

This chain links TRBV24-1 with TRBJ2-1; 9 bases fit TRBD2. The CDR3 loop spans 16 amino acids. Losses at the gene ends were 3 bases for V and 4 bases for J; bases not matched to a gene: 6. Germline lookup yields CDR1 KGHDR and CDR2 SFDVKD. The CDR3, as DNA: TGTGCCACCAGTGATCCCGGGACTAGCTCTTACAATGAGCAGTTCTTC. This codes for CATSDPGTSSYNEQFF.

In its sample, this clonotype was seen once. The germline gene is not matched at one end of the junction; a read error may be the cause. This chain joins TRBV4-1 and TRBJ1-1; maybe TRBD1 (6 bases). This CDR3 spans 15 amino acids. Germline-derived CDR1 and CDR2 are MGHRA and YSYEKL. CDR3 protein: CASSRQDSLNTEASF. CDR3 nucleotide sequence: TGCGCCAGCAGCCGCCAGGACAGCTTGAACACTGAAGCTTCCTTT.

This clonotype has a count of ten or more. The rearrangement joins TRBV12-5 to TRBJ2-7; TRBD1 agrees at 9 bases. Germline trimming cut 6 bases from V and 5 bases from J; bases unmatched to any gene: 5. The CDR3 is 13 amino acids. Germline values: CDR1 LGHNT, CDR2 FRNRAP. The CDR3 nucleotides read TGTGCTAGTGGGGGGACAGGGCTCCACGAGCAGTACTTC. This sequence encodes CASGGTGLHEQYF.

This clonotype has more than one count but fewer than ten. The rearrangement links TRBV5-5 to TRBJ2-7; D uncertain. This CDR3 has 13 residues. Germline V gives CDR1 SGHKS, CDR2 YYEKEE (reference sequence). The ends were cut back, 0 bases at V and 3 bases at J, with 7 bases in the middle. This chain's CDR3 is CASSLAQVYEQYF. The DNA for the CDR3 is TGTGCCAGCAGCTTGGCCCAGGTCTACGAGCAGTACTTC.

This clonotype occurred many times. The rearrangement joins TRBV2 to TRBJ2-1; D is uncertain. The CDR3 contains 13 residues. From germline, CDR1 is SNHLY and CDR2 FYNNEI. The germline V and J ends were trimmed by 4 bases and 10 bases, with 14 bases remaining between them. The CDR3 loop reads CASSVRKASEQFF. Here the CDR3 DNA reads TGTGCCAGCAGTGTCCGCAAGGCATCCGAGCAGTTCTTC.

This chain links TRBV11-3 with TRBJ2-1, with 7 bases aligning to TRBD2. J lost 0 bases, V lost 5 bases, and 4 bases had no gene match. The CDR3 has 15 amino acids. Germline values: CDR1 SGHNT, CDR2 YENEEA. The CDR3 DNA reads as TGTGCCAGCAGCCCGCGGGACTACTCCTACAATGAGCAGTTCTTC. This gives the protein CASSPRDYSYNEQFF.

This clonotype was seen repeatedly, ten times or more. The chain is built from TRBV27 and TRBJ1-6; D is possibly TRBD1 (6 bases). CDR3 length: 17 amino acids. CDR1 is MNHEY and CDR2 is SMNVEV in the germline V gene (reference sequence). V lost 3 bases, J lost 9 bases, and 21 bases lay in between. The CDR3 loop reads CASSFLRGGVLSSPLHF. As DNA, the CDR3 is TGTGCCAGCAGTTTTCTCAGGGGAGGGGTATTGAGTTCACCCCTCCACTTT.